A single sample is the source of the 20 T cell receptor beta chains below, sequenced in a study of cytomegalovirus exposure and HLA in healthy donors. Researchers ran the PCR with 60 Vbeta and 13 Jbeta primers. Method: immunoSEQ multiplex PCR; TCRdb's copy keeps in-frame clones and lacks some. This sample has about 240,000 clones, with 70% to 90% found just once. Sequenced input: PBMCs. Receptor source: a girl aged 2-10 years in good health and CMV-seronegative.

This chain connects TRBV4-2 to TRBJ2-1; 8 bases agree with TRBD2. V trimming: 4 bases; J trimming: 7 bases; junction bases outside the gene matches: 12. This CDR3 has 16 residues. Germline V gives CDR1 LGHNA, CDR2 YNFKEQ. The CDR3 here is CASSPLGLAGGNEQFF. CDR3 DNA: TGTGCCAGCAGCCCTTTGGGGCTAGCGGGTGGGAATGAGCAGTTCTTC.

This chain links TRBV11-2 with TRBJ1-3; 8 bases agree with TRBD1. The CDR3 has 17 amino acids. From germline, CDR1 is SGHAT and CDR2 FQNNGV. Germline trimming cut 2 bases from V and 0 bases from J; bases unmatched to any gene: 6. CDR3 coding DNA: TGTGCCAGCAGCTTAAGGACAGGGTCGAGCTCTGGAAACACCATATATTTT. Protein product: CASSLRTGSSSGNTIYF.

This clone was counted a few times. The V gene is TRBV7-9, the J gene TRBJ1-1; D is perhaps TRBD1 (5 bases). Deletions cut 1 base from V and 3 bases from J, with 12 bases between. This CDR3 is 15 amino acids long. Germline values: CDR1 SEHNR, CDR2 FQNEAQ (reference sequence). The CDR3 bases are TGTGCCAGCAGCTTAGTTAAGGGGCTGGACACTGAAGCTTTCTTT. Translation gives CASSLVKGLDTEAFF.

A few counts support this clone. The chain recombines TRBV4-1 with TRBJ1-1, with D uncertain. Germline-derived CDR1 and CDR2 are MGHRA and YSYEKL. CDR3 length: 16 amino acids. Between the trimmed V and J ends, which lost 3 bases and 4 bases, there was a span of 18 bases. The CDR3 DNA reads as TGCGCCAGCAGCCACACCGAGAGAGGGCTGGGCACTGAAGCTTTCTTT. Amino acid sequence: CASSHTERGLGTEAFF.

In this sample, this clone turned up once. CDR3 in DNA: TGTGCCAGCAGCTTGGGACGGGGGAGAAGCACAGATACGCAGTATTTT. It translates to CASSLGRGRSTDTQYF. The gene calls are TRBV5-4 and TRBJ2-3, with TRBD2 as a possible D gene (6 bases). The length of the CDR3 is 16 residues. Germline-derived CDR1 and CDR2 are SGHNT and YYREEE (reference sequence). Trimming shortened V by 0 bases and J by 0 bases, and 11 bases separated the two germline ends.

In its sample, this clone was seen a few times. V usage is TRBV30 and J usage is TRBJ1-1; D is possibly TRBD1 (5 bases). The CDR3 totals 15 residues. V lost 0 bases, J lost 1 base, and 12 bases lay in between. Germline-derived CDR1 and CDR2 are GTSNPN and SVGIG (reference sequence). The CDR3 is CAWSVPDRRNTEAFF. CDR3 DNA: TGTGCCTGGAGTGTACCTGACAGAAGGAACACTGAAGCTTTCTTT.

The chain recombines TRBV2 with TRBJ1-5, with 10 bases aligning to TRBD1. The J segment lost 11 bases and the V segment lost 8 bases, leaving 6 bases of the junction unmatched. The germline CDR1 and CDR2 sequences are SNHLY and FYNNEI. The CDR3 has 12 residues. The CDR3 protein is CASGGQGETQHF. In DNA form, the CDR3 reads TGTGCCAGCGGAGGACAGGGGGAAACCCAGCATTTT.

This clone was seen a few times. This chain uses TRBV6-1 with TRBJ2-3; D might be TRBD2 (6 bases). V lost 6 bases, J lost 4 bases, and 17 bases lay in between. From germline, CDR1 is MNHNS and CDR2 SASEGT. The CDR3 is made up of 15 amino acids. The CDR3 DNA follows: TGTGCCAGCAGAAACGGCCAGGGCGGGGCAGATACGCAGTATTTT. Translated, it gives CASRNGQGGADTQYF.

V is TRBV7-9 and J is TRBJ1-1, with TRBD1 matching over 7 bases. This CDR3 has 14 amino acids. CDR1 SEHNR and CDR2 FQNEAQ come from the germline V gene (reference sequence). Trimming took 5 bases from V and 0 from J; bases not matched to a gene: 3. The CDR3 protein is CASSRDSMNTEAFF. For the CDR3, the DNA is TGTGCCAGCAGCCGGGACAGCATGAACACTGAAGCTTTCTTT.

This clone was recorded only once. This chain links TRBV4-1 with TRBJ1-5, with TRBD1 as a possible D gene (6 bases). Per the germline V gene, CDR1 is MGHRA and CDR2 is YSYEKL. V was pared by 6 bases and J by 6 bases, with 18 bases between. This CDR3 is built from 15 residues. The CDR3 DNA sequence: TGCGCCAGCAGGGACAGTGGGGCCGGAGGTCAGCCCCAGCATTTT. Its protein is CASRDSGAGGQPQHF.

In nucleotides, the CDR3 is TGTGCCAGCAGTGGACAGATATACACCGGGGAGCTGTTTTTT. Amino acid sequence: CASSGQIYTGELFF. The J gene is TRBJ2-2, the V gene TRBV6-1; D possibly corresponds to TRBD1 (5 bases). CDR3 length: 14 amino acids. The ends were cut back, 4 bases at V and 3 bases at J, with 9 bases in the middle. The germline CDR1 and CDR2 sequences are MNHNS and SASEGT.

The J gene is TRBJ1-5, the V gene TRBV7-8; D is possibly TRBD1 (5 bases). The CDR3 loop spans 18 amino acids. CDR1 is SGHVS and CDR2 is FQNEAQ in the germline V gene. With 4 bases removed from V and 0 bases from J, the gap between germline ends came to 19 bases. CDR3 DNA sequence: TGTGCCAGCAGCTCTCCTAGGGGAGGGCTTTATAGCAATCAGCCCCAGCATTTT. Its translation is CASSSPRGGLYSNQPQHF.

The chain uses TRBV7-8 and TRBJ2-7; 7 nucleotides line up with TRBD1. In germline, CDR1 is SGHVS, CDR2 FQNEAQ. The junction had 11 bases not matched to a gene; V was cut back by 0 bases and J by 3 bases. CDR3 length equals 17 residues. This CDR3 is CASSLATQTGYHYEQYF. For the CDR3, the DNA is TGTGCCAGCAGCTTAGCAACACAGACAGGGTACCACTACGAGCAGTACTTC.

The CDR3 here is CASSPGAYEQYF. DNA of the CDR3: TGTGCCAGCAGCCCTGGAGCCTACGAGCAGTACTTC. V usage is TRBV5-6 and J usage is TRBJ2-7; D call uncertain. The CDR3 loop spans 12 amino acids. Deletions cut 4 bases from V and 2 bases from J, with 7 bases between. The germline gives CDR1 SGHDT, CDR2 YYEEEE.

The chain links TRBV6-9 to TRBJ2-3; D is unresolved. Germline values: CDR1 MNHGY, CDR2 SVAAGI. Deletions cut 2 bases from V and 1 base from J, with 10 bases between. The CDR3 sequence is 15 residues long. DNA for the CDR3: TGTGCCAGCAGTTATGAACGGGTCCGCACAGATACGCAGTATTTT. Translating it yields CASSYERVRTDTQYF.

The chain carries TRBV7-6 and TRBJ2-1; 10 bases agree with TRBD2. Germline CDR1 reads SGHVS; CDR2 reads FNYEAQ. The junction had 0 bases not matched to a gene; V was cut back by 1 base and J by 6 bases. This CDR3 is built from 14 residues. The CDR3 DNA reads TGTGCCAGCAGCTTAGGGACTAGCGGCAATGAGCAGTTCTTC. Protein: CASSLGTSGNEQFF.

The CDR3 loop reads CASSLGSRVYEQYF. As DNA, the CDR3 is TGTGCCAGCAGCTTAGGATCGCGGGTCTACGAGCAGTACTTC. The gene calls are TRBV7-9 and TRBJ2-5; tentatively, D is TRBD2 (5 bases). Judging by the DNA end, TRBJ2-7 fits better; the J call may be wrong. Looked up from germline, CDR1 is SEHNR and CDR2 is FQNEAQ (reference sequence). This CDR3 spans 14 amino acids.

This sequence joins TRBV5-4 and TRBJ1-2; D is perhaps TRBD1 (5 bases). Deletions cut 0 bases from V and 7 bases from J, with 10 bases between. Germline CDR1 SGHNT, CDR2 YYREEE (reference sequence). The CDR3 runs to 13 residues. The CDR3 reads CASSLGQSAGYTF. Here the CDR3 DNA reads TGTGCCAGCAGCTTGGGACAGTCGGCTGGCTACACCTTC.

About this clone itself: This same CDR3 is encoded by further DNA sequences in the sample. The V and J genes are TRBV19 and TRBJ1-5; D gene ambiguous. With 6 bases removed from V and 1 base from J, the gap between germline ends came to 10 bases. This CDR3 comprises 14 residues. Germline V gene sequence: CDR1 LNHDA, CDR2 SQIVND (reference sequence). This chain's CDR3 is CASRVSRSNQPQHF. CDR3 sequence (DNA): TGTGCCAGTAGAGTGTCGAGGAGCAATCAGCCCCAGCATTTT.

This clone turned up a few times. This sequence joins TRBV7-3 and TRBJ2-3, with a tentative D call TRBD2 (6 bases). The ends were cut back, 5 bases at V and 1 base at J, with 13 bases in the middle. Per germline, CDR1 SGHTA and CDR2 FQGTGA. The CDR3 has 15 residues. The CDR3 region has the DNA TGTGCCAGCAGCCCTCACCGCGGGGGCACAGATACGCAGTATTTT. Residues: CASSPHRGGTDTQYF.